The 20 T cell receptor beta chains presented below share a single source sample, sequenced in a study of T cells in Graves' hyperthyroidism and ophthalmopathy. RNA transcripts provided the source from which TCR beta CDR3 regions were amplified. The HTBI primer set was used in a first-round RT-PCR of the TCR CDR3. TCRdb called the multiplex PCR reads again in MiXCR, with one record for every CDR3 protein. The sample holds hundreds of thousands of distinct CDR3 sequences, more than 12% seen once. The sample was blood. These TCRs come from a woman aged 45-60 years with Graves' ophthalmopathy.

This clonotype was recorded many times. CDR3 sequence: CASSEPWPASGSPDEQFF. CDR3 nucleotides: TGTGCCAGCAGCGAACCGTGGCCGGCTAGCGGGAGTCCGGATGAGCAGTTCTTC. J is TRBJ2-1 and V is TRBV28, with TRBD2 matching over 10 bases. From germline, CDR1 is MDHEN and CDR2 SYDVKM. Trimming at V came to 6 bases and at J to 8 bases, leaving 19 bases not matched to a gene. CDR3 length: 18 amino acids. The variable domain in full, with the rest retrieved from reference TRBV28 and TRBJ2-1, is DVKVTQSSRYLVKRTGEKVFLECVQDMDHENMFWYRQDPGLGLRLIYFSYDVKMKEKGDIPEGYSVSREKKERFSLILESASTNQTSMYLCASSEPWPASGSPDEQFFGPGTRLTVL.

This clonotype was found many times. V and J are TRBV7-8 and TRBJ2-5, with 8 nucleotides matching TRBD2. The CDR3 sequence is 17 residues long. The ends lost 5 bases at V and 6 bases at J; junction bases unmatched: 17. Per germline, CDR1 SGHVS and CDR2 FQNEAQ. CDR3 DNA sequence: TGTGCCAGCAGCAACCGACTAGCGCGAGGGGCCGGGCAGACCCAGTACTTC. Protein product: CASSNRLARGAGQTQYF.

This clonotype was counted ten times or more. The chain is built from TRBV6-5 and TRBJ2-1, with TRBD2 matching 14 bases. From germline, CDR1 is MNHEY and CDR2 SVGAGI. Germline trimming cut 4 bases from V and 14 bases from J; bases unmatched to any gene: 13. This CDR3 has 16 amino acids. This CDR3 reads CASSLLRTSGRLEEFF. The CDR3 nucleotides read TGTGCCAGCAGTTTACTCCGGACTAGCGGGAGGTTAGAGGAGTTCTTC.

This clonotype was recorded a few times. One junction end does not reproduce the germline sequence, and a read error may be involved. The chain carries TRBV14 and TRBJ2-2, with D uncertain. The CDR3 contains 15 residues. Germline CDR1 SGHDN, CDR2 FVKESK. The CDR3 region is CASSKDSSNTGELFF. CDR3 bases: TGTGCCAGCAGCAAAGACTCGTCAAACACCGGGGAGCTGTTTTTT.

This clonotype was observed many times. The gene calls are TRBV6-2 or TRBV6-3 and TRBJ2-5; no clear D gene. This CDR3 spans 14 amino acids. V was clipped by 4 bases and J by 2 bases, with 11 bases between them. Germline assignment: CDR1 MNHEY and CDR2 SVGEGT. The CDR3 spells CASSLVSTQETQYF. CDR3 nucleotides: TGTGCCAGCAGTTTAGTCAGCACGCAAGAGACCCAGTACTTC.

Comments on this clonotype: A much larger clone lies a single base off, so this may be a read error. A read error is likely, as this CDR3 ends without the conserved phenylalanine or tryptophan. The V call is TRBV10-3, the J call TRBJ2-5, with D uncertain. Trimming stripped 2 bases from V and 7 bases from J, with 11 bases between. Germline assignment: CDR1 ENHRY and CDR2 SYGVKD. This CDR3 spans 13 amino acids. The CDR3 sequence: CAISEAVWGTQYL. Here the CDR3 DNA reads TGTGCCATCAGTGAGGCGGTCTGGGGGACCCAGTACCTC.

The sample holds a few counts of this clonotype. V and J are TRBV4-2 and TRBJ2-1, with 8 bases that match TRBD1. Germline lookup yields CDR1 LGHNA and CDR2 YNFKEQ. The CDR3 length is 14 residues. V shed 4 bases and J 8 bases; nucleotides not matched to a gene: 7. CDR3 residues: CASSLDRGSDEQFF. The CDR3 region has the DNA TGTGCCAGCAGCCTCGACAGGGGTAGCGATGAGCAGTTCTTC.

The chain combines TRBV11-3 with TRBJ1-2, with D perhaps TRBD1 (6 bases). The CDR3 is 16 amino acids. Trimming shortened V by 0 bases and J by 4 bases, and 15 bases separated the two germline ends. Germline CDR1 is SGHNT and CDR2 is YENEEA. The CDR3 protein is CASSLDTGEGGYGYTF. CDR3 bases: TGTGCCAGCAGCTTAGATACCGGTGAAGGGGGCTATGGCTACACCTTC. Together with reference TRBV11-3 and TRBJ1-2, the CDR3 gives the full variable domain: EAGVVQSPRYKIIEKKQPVAFWCNPISGHNTLYWYLQNLGQGPELLIRYENEEAVDDSQLPKDRFSAERLKGVDSTLKIQPAELGDSAVYLCASSLDTGEGGYGYTFGSGTRLTVV.

V usage is TRBV9 and J usage is TRBJ2-3; 11 bases are shared with TRBD1. Trimming removed 3 bases from V and 3 bases from J; junction bases left unmatched: 6. The CDR3 consists of 16 residues. Germline V lookup: CDR1 SGDLS, CDR2 YYNGEE. This chain's CDR3 is CASSGRTGGETDTQYF. DNA of the CDR3: TGTGCCAGCAGCGGACGGACAGGGGGCGAAACAGATACGCAGTATTTT.

This clonotype was seen ten or more times. The chain uses TRBV20-1 and TRBJ2-7, with 8 positions matching TRBD2. Germline CDR1 reads DFQATT; CDR2 reads SNEGSKA (reference sequence). J was trimmed by 3 bases and V by 4 bases; bases with no gene match: 5. The CDR3 contains 13 residues. Here the CDR3 reads CSATLAELYEQYF. For the CDR3, the DNA is TGCAGTGCTACACTAGCGGAGCTCTACGAGCAGTACTTC.

This clonotype was counted ten times or more. This sequence joins TRBV6-1 and TRBJ1-3; D is possibly TRBD1 (5 bases). Germline V gives CDR1 MNHNS, CDR2 SASEGT. This CDR3 contains 16 residues. The germline V and J ends were trimmed by 6 bases and 4 bases, with 19 bases remaining between them. DNA for the CDR3: TGTGCCAGCAGAACTACAAGGACAATCGGGGGAAACACCATATATTTT. It is translated as CASRTTRTIGGNTIYF.

This clonotype was detected ten times or more. The chain joins TRBV5-8 to TRBJ2-4, with 7 nucleotides matching TRBD1. Trimming took 0 bases from V and 0 from J; bases not matched to a gene: 3. Germline lookup yields CDR1 SGHTS and CDR2 YDEGEE. The CDR3 is 16 amino acids. The CDR3 DNA follows: TGTGCCAGCAGCTTGGGCGACAGGGTAGCCAAAAACATTCAGTACTTC. Residues: CASSLGDRVAKNIQYF.

This clonotype was seen a handful of times. The rearrangement joins TRBV12-3 or TRBV12-4 to TRBJ2-3; 12 nucleotides match TRBD2. The CDR3 is made up of 18 amino acids. J gave up 4 bases and V 3 bases, and 11 bases lay outside the gene matches. CDR3: CASSFSSTSGRRPDTQYF. The DNA of the CDR3 is TGTGCCAGCAGTTTCTCCTCGACTAGCGGGAGACGACCAGATACGCAGTATTTT.

The chain combines TRBV19 with TRBJ1-6; 8 positions match TRBD1. V lost 9 bases, J lost 12 bases, and 13 bases stayed unmatched. The CDR3 runs to 14 residues. Per the germline V gene, CDR1 is LNHDA and CDR2 is SQIVND (reference sequence). The CDR3, as DNA: TGTGCCAGCACCGGACAGGGCCAAGGGGGACCCCTCCACTTT. This codes for CASTGQGQGGPLHF.

This clonotype was counted many times. This CDR3 is CSARYAGMNTEAFF. Here the CDR3 DNA reads TGCAGTGCTAGATACGCCGGAATGAACACTGAAGCTTTCTTT. The chain carries TRBV20-1 and TRBJ1-1; D is ambiguous. There are 14 residues in the CDR3. Trimming took 2 bases from V and 0 from J, leaving 10 bases between them. CDR1 and CDR2 from the germline V gene are DFQATT and SNEGSKA (reference sequence).

This clonotype was observed many times. The V and J genes are TRBV14 and TRBJ2-7; 7 positions match TRBD1. The CDR3 sequence is 12 residues long. Germline V gene sequence: CDR1 SGHDN, CDR2 FVKESK. V was pared by 6 bases and J by 6 bases, with 5 bases of the junction left unmatched. The CDR3 sequence is CASRTGWSEQYF. Here the CDR3 DNA reads TGTGCCAGCAGGACAGGGTGGAGCGAGCAGTACTTC.

This clonotype was counted at least ten times. This chain uses TRBV28 with TRBJ2-7, with D maybe TRBD2 (5 bases). This CDR3 contains 12 residues. The germline V gene has CDR1 MDHEN and CDR2 SYDVKM. The V and J ends lost 3 bases and 6 bases respectively, with 9 bases between them. The CDR3 here is CASSFVGSEQYF. In nucleotides, the CDR3 is TGTGCCAGCAGTTTTGTTGGGAGCGAGCAGTACTTC.

This clonotype was found many times. V and J are TRBV5-1 and TRBJ2-2, with 8 bases matching TRBD1. The CDR3 is 13 amino acids. Germline V lookup: CDR1 SGHRS, CDR2 YFSETQ. J was trimmed by 3 bases and V by 7 bases; bases with no gene match: 2. The CDR3 here is CASLGQDTGELFF. The DNA for the CDR3 is TGCGCCAGCCTGGGACAGGACACCGGGGAGCTGTTTTTT. Variable domain in full (rest from reference TRBV5-1 and TRBJ2-2): KAGVTQTPRYLIKTRGQQVTLSCSPISGHRSVSWYQQTPGQGLQFLFEYFSETQRNKGNFPGRFSGRQFSNSRSEMNVSTLELGDSALYLCASLGQDTGELFFGEGSRLTVL.

This clonotype was counted many times. The V gene is TRBV20-1, the J gene TRBJ1-1; D uncertain. V was shortened by 2 bases and J by 4 bases, with 14 bases between the two germline ends. The CDR3 is made up of 14 amino acids. Germline CDR1 reads DFQATT; CDR2 reads SNEGSKA (reference sequence). The CDR3 region is CSARKEGSGTEAFF. For the CDR3, the DNA is TGCAGTGCTAGAAAGGAGGGTAGCGGCACTGAAGCTTTCTTT.

In its sample, this clonotype was seen many times. The chain employs TRBV6-2 or TRBV6-3 and TRBJ2-1; 8 bases match TRBD1. J was trimmed by 0 bases and V by 4 bases; bases with no gene match: 14. Per the germline V gene, CDR1 is MNHEY and CDR2 is SVGEGT. This CDR3 contains 19 residues. CDR3 nucleotides: TGTGCCAGCAGTTCTAACACTCCGCAGGGGGCTAGCTCCTACAATGAGCAGTTCTTC. Amino acid sequence: CASSSNTPQGASSYNEQFF.